These 18 T cell receptor beta chains originate from one sample sequenced in a study of blood T cell repertoires in COVID-19. TCRdb's copy holds only in-frame clones and misses some; the assay was immunoSEQ multiplex PCR. The sample yields about 300,000 clones, under 90% seen once. The sample taken for sequencing was PBMCs or T cells enriched from blood (not recorded which). The receptors were sampled from a young man who had recovered from COVID-19.

A word on this clone: The same CDR3 also results from other DNA sequences found in this sample. This chain links TRBV12-3 or TRBV12-4 with TRBJ1-2, with unresolved D. Trimming took off 4 bases at V and 4 bases at J, with 4 bases between the two ends. The CDR3 contains 11 residues. This CDR3 reads CASSSGYGYTF. The CDR3 DNA sequence: TGTGCCAGCAGTTCGGGCTATGGCTACACCTTC.

The chain links TRBV18 to TRBJ2-2; possibly TRBD1 for D (5 bases). The germline V and J ends were trimmed by 6 bases and 4 bases, with 12 bases remaining between them. This CDR3 is 14 amino acids long. In germline, CDR1 is KGHSH, CDR2 LQKENI. CDR3: CASSPGWSTGELFF. The CDR3 nucleotides are TGTGCCAGCTCCCCAGGGTGGAGCACCGGGGAGCTGTTTTTT. The full variable domain, in which reference TRBV18 and TRBJ2-2 provide the parts outside the CDR3, is NAGVMQNPRHLVRRRGQEARLRCSPMKGHSHVYWYRQLPEEGLKFMVYLQKENIIDESGMPKERFSAEFPKEGPSILRIQQVVRGDSAAYFCASSPGWSTGELFFGEGSRLTVL.

J is TRBJ2-7 and V is TRBV19; 11 nucleotides agree with TRBD2. Losses at the gene ends were 3 bases for V and 5 bases for J; bases not matched to a gene: 9. The CDR3 contains 16 residues. Germline V CDR1 and CDR2: LNHDA, SQIVND (reference sequence). The CDR3 loop is CASSIATSGSRNEQYF. In nucleotides, the CDR3 is TGTGCCAGTAGTATCGCTACTAGCGGGAGCCGAAACGAGCAGTACTTC.

This chain's CDR3 is CASSRTGTGGTGELFF. In nucleotides, the CDR3 is TGTGCCAGCAGTCGAACCGGGACAGGGGGCACCGGGGAGCTGTTTTTT. V gene TRBV5-6 combines with J gene TRBJ2-2; 11 bases are shared with TRBD1. The germline CDR1 and CDR2 sequences are SGHDT and YYEEEE. V shed 5 bases, J shed 4 bases, and the junction held 7 bases outside the gene matches. The CDR3 extends over 16 amino acids.

In nucleotides, the CDR3 is TGCGCCAGCAGCCCCGACTTAAATGAGCAGTTCTTC. Translated: CASSPDLNEQFF. This chain joins TRBV10-1 and TRBJ2-1; D is uncertain. Germline assignment: CDR1 WNHNN and CDR2 SYGVQD (reference sequence). This CDR3 region has 12 residues. V was trimmed by 6 bases and J by 7 bases, leaving 10 bases between them.

The chain couples TRBV7-9 to TRBJ1-4; TRBD1 matches at 10 bases. The CDR3 loop spans 13 amino acids. CDR1 SEHNR and CDR2 FQNEAQ come from the germline V gene (reference sequence). The J segment lost 7 bases and the V segment lost 7 bases, leaving 3 bases of the junction unmatched. CDR3: CASTRTGGEKLFF. Here the CDR3 DNA reads TGTGCCAGCACCAGGACAGGGGGTGAAAAACTGTTTTTT.

This sequence joins TRBV11-2 and TRBJ2-1, with D possibly TRBD1 on 5 matching bases. The CDR3 runs 14 residues. Germline CDR1 reads SGHAT; CDR2 reads FQNNGV. Trimming removed 0 bases from V and 6 bases from J, with 9 bases in between. The CDR3 bases are TGTGCCAGCAGCTTAGATTGGGGCGCCAATGAGCAGTTCTTC. Its protein is CASSLDWGANEQFF.

This chain links TRBV30 with TRBJ1-2; possible D gene TRBD1, 5 bases. CDR1 is GTSNPN and CDR2 is SVGIG in the germline V gene (reference sequence). V dropped 7 bases and J dropped 2 bases, with 11 bases sitting between them. CDR3 length: 12 residues. CDR3 residues: CAFGHGNYGYTF. CDR3 in DNA: TGTGCCTTTGGACACGGCAACTATGGCTACACCTTC.

The chain employs TRBV18 and TRBJ1-2; 7 bases map to TRBD1. CDR1 is KGHSH and CDR2 is LQKENI in the germline V gene. V lost 6 bases and J lost 4; bases outside the gene matches: 8. The CDR3 loop spans 14 amino acids. Here the CDR3 reads CASSHGQDSYGYTF. CDR3 nucleotide sequence: TGTGCCAGCTCCCACGGACAGGACAGCTATGGCTACACCTTC.

The chain employs TRBV20-1 and TRBJ2-5; D unresolved. Looked up from germline, CDR1 is DFQATT and CDR2 is SNEGSKA (reference sequence). CDR3 length: 15 residues. The germline V and J ends were trimmed by 3 bases and 2 bases, with 16 bases remaining between them. The CDR3 DNA follows: TGCAGTGCTAGTGAACCTAGAAGTAGTCAAGAGACCCAGTACTTC. Translated: CSASEPRSSQETQYF.

This clone was found once. The rearrangement joins TRBV6-5 to TRBJ2-7; D might be TRBD1 (6 bases). There are 13 residues in the CDR3. The germline gives CDR1 MNHEY, CDR2 SVGAGI. V was trimmed by 5 bases and J by 5 bases, leaving 13 bases between them. In DNA, the CDR3 is TGTGCCAGCAGTACAGGGTGGCAGGACGAGCAGTACTTC. It is translated as CASSTGWQDEQYF.

V gene TRBV3-1 (or the pseudogene TRBV3-2) combines with J gene TRBJ2-2, with 11 bases fitting TRBD2. Germline CDR1 and CDR2: LGHDT and YNNKEL (reference sequence). Trimming at V came to 0 bases and at J to 2 bases, leaving 5 bases not matched to a gene. The CDR3 covers 18 residues. DNA of the CDR3: TGTGCCAGCAGCCAAGAGGGACTAGCGGCGCGAAACACCGGGGAGCTGTTTTTT. It yields the protein CASSQEGLAARNTGELFF.

The chain's CDR3 is CASSLAGVSEQYF. The CDR3 region has the DNA TGTGCCAGCAGCTTAGCGGGAGTCAGTGAGCAGTACTTC. The chain is built from TRBV7-2 and TRBJ2-7; D perhaps matches TRBD2 (5 bases). Trimming stripped 0 bases from V and 7 bases from J, with 10 bases between. Germline V gene lookup returns CDR1 SGHTA and CDR2 FQGNSA. The CDR3 loop spans 13 amino acids.

This rearrangement joins TRBV4-2 to TRBJ2-3; no definite D call. With 6 bases removed from V and 1 base from J, the gap between germline ends came to 5 bases. The CDR3 runs 12 residues. Germline CDR1 LGHNA, CDR2 YNFKEQ. CDR3 sequence reads: CASREGTDTQYF. The DNA of the CDR3 is TGTGCCAGCAGAGAGGGCACAGATACGCAGTATTTT.

The chain has TRBV9 and TRBJ2-7; no clear D gene. V lost 0 bases, J lost 7 bases, and 5 bases lay in between. The CDR3 contains 11 residues. The germline V gene has CDR1 SGDLS and CDR2 YYNGEE. The CDR3 sequence: CASSVGREQYF. The CDR3 coding sequence is TGTGCCAGCAGCGTAGGTCGGGAGCAGTACTTC.

The chain links TRBV7-8 to TRBJ2-3, with D possibly TRBD1 on 6 matching bases. Between the trimmed V and J ends, which lost 4 bases and 1 base, there was a span of 12 bases. The germline V gene encodes CDR1 SGHVS and CDR2 FQNEAQ. The CDR3 covers 15 residues. This CDR3 is CASSYQGQGTDTQYF. In nucleotides, the CDR3 is TGTGCCAGCAGCTACCAGGGGCAGGGCACAGATACGCAGTATTTT.

The chain uses TRBV4-1 and TRBJ2-3; 11 bases are shared with TRBD2. Germline CDR1 reads MGHRA; CDR2 reads YSYEKL. The CDR3 is 16 residues long. The V and J ends lost 4 bases and 4 bases, in that order; junction bases with no gene match: 7. The CDR3 region has the DNA TGCGCCAGCAGCCCAACTAGCGGGAGTGGGTCAGATACGCAGTATTTT. Protein sequence: CASSPTSGSGSDTQYF.

V usage is TRBV11-3 and J usage is TRBJ2-7; D is unclear. Trimming removed 5 bases from V and 3 bases from J, with 17 bases in between. CDR3 length: 15 residues. The germline CDR1 and CDR2 sequences are SGHNT and YENEEA. This CDR3 reads CASSPDPLGLYEQYF. In nucleotides, the CDR3 is TGTGCCAGCAGCCCCGATCCTCTTGGGCTCTACGAGCAGTACTTC.